This TCR beta chain was captured in a study of T cell repertoires in cytomegalovirus infection. Overall study: Both recently identified HLA-C-restricted and well-studied HLA-B-restricted CMV epitopes were used in the study. Both a matching HLA type and CMV infection were indicated by public TCR beta signatures. General study results and limits: Carriers of CMV plus the relevant HLA were identified by cumulative public TCR beta family frequency. Clonotype analysis showed dominance of the ex vivo response by HLA-C-restricted CMV-specific TCR beta clonotypes.

A word on this clonotype: Its antigen is undetermined.

TCRdb re-called the reads through MiXCR, storing one row per CDR3 protein. The table includes some 500,000 distinct CDR3 sequences, about 33% detected once. The source material was cultured PBMCs, sampled from culture after CMV antigen stimulation. The receptor's source is a human donor in good health (CMV status not recorded). Some clones in this sample may be carry-over from other donors' samples.

The CDR3 DNA follows: TGTGCCTGTCAGAGAACAGATACGCAGTATTTT. This sequence encodes CACQRTDTQYF. The V and J genes are TRBV7-8 and TRBJ2-3; D gene ambiguous. CDR3 length equals 11 residues. With 11 bases removed from V and 3 bases from J, the gap between germline ends came to 9 bases. Germline V gene sequence: CDR1 SGHVS, CDR2 FQNEAQ.